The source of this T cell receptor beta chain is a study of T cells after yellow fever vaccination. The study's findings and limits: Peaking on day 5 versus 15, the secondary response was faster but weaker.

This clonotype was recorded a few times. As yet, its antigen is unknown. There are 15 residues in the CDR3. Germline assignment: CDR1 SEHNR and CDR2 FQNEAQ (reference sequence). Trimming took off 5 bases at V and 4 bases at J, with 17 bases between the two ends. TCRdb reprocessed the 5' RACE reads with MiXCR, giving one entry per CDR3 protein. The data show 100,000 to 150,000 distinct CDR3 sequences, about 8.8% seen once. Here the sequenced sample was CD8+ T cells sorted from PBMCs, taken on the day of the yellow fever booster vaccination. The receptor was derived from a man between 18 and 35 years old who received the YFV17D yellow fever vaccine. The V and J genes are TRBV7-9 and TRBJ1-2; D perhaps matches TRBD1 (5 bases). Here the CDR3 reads CASSPPEGRGYGYTF. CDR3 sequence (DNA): TGTGCCAGCAGCCCGCCGGAGGGGAGAGGCTATGGCTACACCTTC.